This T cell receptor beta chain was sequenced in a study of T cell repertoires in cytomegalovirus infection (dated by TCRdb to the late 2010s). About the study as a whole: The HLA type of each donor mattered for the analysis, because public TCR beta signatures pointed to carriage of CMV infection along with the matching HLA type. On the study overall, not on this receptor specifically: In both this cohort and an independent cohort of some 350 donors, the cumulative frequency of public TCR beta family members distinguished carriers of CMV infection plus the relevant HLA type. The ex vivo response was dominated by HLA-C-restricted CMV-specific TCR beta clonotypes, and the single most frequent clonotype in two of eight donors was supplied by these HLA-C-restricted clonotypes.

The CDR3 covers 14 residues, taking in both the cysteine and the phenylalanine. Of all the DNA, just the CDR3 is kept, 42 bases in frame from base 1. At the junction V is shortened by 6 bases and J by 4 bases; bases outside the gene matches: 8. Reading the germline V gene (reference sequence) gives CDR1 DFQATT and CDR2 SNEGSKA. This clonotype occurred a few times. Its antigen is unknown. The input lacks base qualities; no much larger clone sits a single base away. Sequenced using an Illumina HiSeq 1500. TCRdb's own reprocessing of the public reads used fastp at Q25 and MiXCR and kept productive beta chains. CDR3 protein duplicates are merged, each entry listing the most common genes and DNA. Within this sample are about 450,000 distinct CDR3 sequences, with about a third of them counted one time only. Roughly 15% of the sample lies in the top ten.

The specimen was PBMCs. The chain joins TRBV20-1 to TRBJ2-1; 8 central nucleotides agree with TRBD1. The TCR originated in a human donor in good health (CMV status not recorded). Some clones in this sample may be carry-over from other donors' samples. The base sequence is TGCAGTGCCTCGGACAGGGAGCTTTACAATGAGCAGTTCTTC. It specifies CSASDRELYNEQFF.